This T cell receptor (beta chain) was identified during a study of post-analysis software for immune sequencing data. A word on this clonotype: Its target is unknown.

Findings of the study overall: There were four or five TRBV segments more frequent in patients than controls, and TRBV5-6, TRBV5-1 and TRBV20-1 were among them.

The TCR beta cDNA libraries contained unique molecular identifiers. MiXCR was run by TCRdb on the PCR reads, yielding one entry per CDR3 protein. The sample comprises about 820,000 distinct CDR3 sequences, about 50% of which are singletons, and roughly 4.4% rests with the top ten. Trimming removed 0 bases at V and 5 bases at J, with 11 bases between. Germline assignment: CDR1 SGHRS and CDR2 YFSETQ. The CDR3 runs 14 residues. The chain joins TRBV5-1 to TRBJ1-1; maybe TRBD1 (6 bases). The TCR was taken from a girl under 18 with multiple sclerosis. Sequencing was done on a sample of blood. The CDR3 DNA follows: TGCGCCAGCAGCTTGGCAGGGGCGCGGACTGAAGCTTTCTTT. Translating gives CASSLAGARTEAFF.